The clone carrying this T cell receptor beta chain appeared a few times. Antigen: not known. The sample belongs to a study of PD-1 blockade in classical Hodgkin lymphoma. Points from the study as a whole: Healthy donors reportedly exceeded newly diagnosed patients in baseline TCR diversity. Similar baseline diversity was found in complete responders and newly diagnosed patients. Still unresolved is the cause of the repertoire differences, which may be disease activity or prior therapy.

Generated by immunoSEQ multiplex PCR, the TCRdb table keeps only in-frame clones and is missing some. The data contain roughly 90,000 clones, 83% of them singletons. Regarding time point: cycle 4 day 1 (C4D1), after more than 5 weeks of nivolumab. All patients experienced relapse after autologous stem cell transplantation, and brentuximab vedotin exposure was variable. Progressive disease, partial response or complete response was each patient's best response. Germline values: CDR1 SGDLS, CDR2 YYNGEE. The CDR3 spans 15 residues. V was pared by 0 bases and J by 2 bases, with 12 bases between. The clonotype originates from a human donor with classical Hodgkin lymphoma. The genes are TRBV9 and TRBJ2-7; TRBD2 might be the D (6 bases). The source material was peripheral blood mononuclear cells (PBMCs), sampled before the fourth cycle of nivolumab. The CDR3: CASSVGGTHTYEQYF. The CDR3 DNA is TGTGCCAGCAGCGTAGGCGGGACTCACACCTACGAGCAGTACTTC.